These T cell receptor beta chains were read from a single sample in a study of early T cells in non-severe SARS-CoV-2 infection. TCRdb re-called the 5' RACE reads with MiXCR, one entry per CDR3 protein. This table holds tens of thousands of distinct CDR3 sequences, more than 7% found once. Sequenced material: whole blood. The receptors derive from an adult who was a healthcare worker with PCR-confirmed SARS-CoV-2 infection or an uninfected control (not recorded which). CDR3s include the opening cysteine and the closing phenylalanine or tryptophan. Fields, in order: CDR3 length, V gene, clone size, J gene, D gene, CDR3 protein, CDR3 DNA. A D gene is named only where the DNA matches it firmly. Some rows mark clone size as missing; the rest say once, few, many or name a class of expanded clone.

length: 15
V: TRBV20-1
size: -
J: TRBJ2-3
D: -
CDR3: CSGGLLGQFTDTQYF
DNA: TGCAGTGGGGGGCTCCTGGGGCAATTCACAGATACGCAGTATTTT

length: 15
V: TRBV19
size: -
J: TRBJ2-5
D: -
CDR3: CASSMGSAGQETQYF
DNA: TGTGCCAGTAGTATGGGCTCGGCAGGTCAAGAGACCCAGTACTTC

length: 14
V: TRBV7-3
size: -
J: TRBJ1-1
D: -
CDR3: CASSPSHVGTEAFF
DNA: TGTGCCAGCAGCCCATCACATGTGGGCACTGAAGCTTTCTTT

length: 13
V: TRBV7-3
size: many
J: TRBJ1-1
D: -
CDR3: CASSAQGNTEAFF
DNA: TGTGCCAGCAGCGCACAGGGTAACACTGAAGCTTTCTTT

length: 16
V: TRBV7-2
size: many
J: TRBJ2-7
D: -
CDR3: CASSSILRGPDYEQYF
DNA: TGTGCCAGCAGCTCCATCCTTCGGGGTCCGGACTACGAGCAGTACTTC

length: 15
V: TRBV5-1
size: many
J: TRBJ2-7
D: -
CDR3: CASSPLTGSFYEQYF
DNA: TGCGCCAGCAGCCCACTGACAGGATCTTTCTACGAGCAGTACTTC

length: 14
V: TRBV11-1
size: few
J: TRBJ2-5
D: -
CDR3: CASSRTGSKKTQYF
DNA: TGTGCCAGCAGCCGCACTGGAAGTAAGAAGACCCAGTACTTC

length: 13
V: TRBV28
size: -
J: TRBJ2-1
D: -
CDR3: CASRDRGYNEQFF
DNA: TGTGCCAGCCGGGACCGGGGCTACAATGAGCAGTTCTTC

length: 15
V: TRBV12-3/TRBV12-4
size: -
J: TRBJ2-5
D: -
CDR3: CASSSPPRSGTTQYF
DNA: TGTGCCAGCAGTTCCCCTCCGAGGAGCGGAACGACCCAGTACTTC

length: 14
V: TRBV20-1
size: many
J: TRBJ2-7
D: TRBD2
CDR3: CSSQQTSSAYEQYF
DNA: TGCAGTTCTCAACAGACTAGCAGCGCCTACGAGCAGTACTTC

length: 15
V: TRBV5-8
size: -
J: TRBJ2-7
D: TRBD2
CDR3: CASSLPGLAAHEQYF
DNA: TGTGCCAGCAGCTTGCCGGGACTAGCGGCCCACGAGCAGTACTTC

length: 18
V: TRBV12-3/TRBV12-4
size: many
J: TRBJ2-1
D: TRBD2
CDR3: CASRGGLAGGSYYNEQFF
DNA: TGTGCCAGCAGGGGGGGACTAGCGGGAGGGTCATACTACAATGAGCAGTTCTTC

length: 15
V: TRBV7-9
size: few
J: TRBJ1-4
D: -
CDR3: CASSNQGRTNEKLFF
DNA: TGTGCCAGCAGCAACCAGGGTCGGACTAATGAAAAACTGTTTTTT

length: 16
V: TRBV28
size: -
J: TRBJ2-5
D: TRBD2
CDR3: CASSRGLAGVPETQYF
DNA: TGTGCCAGCAGCCGGGGACTAGCGGGAGTCCCCGAGACCCAGTACTTC

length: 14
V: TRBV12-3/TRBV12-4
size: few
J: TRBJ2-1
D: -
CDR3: CASSGGGAHYEQFF
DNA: TGTGCCAGCAGTGGAGGGGGCGCACACTATGAGCAGTTCTTC

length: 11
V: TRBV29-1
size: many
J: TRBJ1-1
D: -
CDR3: CSVEHNTEAFF
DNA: TGCAGCGTTGAACACAACACTGAAGCTTTCTTT

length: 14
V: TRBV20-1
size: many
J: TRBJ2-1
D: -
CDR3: CSATLNGAYNEQFF
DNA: TGCAGTGCGACCCTTAACGGAGCCTACAATGAGCAGTTCTTC

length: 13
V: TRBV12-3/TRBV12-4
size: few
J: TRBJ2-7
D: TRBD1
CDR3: CASSRDRGDEQYF
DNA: TGTGCCAGCAGTCGGGACAGGGGCGACGAGCAGTACTTC

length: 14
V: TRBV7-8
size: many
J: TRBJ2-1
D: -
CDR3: CASSLAGFRNEQFF
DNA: TGTGCCAGCAGCTTAGCCGGGTTTAGGAATGAGCAGTTCTTC

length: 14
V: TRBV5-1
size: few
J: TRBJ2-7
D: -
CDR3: CASSNRGSTNEQYF
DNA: TGCGCCAGCAGCAACCGGGGCTCCACCAACGAGCAGTACTTC

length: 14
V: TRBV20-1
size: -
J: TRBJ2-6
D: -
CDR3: CSAHPSPGANVLTF
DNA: TGCAGTGCCCACCCTAGCCCTGGGGCCAACGTCCTGACTTTC

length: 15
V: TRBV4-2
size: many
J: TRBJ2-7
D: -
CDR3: CASGLGGSGSYEQYF
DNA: TGTGCCAGCGGCCTGGGCGGGTCCGGCTCCTACGAGCAGTACTTC

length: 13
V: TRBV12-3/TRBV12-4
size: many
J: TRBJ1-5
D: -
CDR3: CASSFLTRQPQHF
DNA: TGTGCCAGCAGTTTCTTAACGCGTCAGCCCCAGCATTTT

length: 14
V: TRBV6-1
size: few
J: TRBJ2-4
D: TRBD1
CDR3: CASSRTGELDIQYF
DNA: TGTGCCAGCAGTCGGACAGGGGAATTAGACATTCAGTACTTC

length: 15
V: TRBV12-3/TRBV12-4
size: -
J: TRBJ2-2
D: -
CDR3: CASRQRAGNTGELFF
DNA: TGTGCCAGCAGACAGCGGGCTGGAAACACCGGGGAGCTGTTTTTT

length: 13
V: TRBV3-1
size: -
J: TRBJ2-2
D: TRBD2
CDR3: CASKAGGTGELFF
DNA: TGTGCCAGCAAGGCGGGGGGCACCGGGGAGCTGTTTTTT

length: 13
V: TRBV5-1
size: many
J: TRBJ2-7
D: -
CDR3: CASSLSGAYEQYF
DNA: TGCGCCAGCAGCTTGTCGGGAGCCTACGAGCAGTACTTC

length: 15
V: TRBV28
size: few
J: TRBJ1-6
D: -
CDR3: CASSLTGRGNSPLHF
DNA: TGTGCCAGCAGTTTGACTGGACGGGGCAATTCACCCCTCCACTTT

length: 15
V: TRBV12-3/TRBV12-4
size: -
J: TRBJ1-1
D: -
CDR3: CASTSRGGPNTEAFF
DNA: TGTGCCAGCACCTCCCGAGGGGGACCTAACACTGAAGCTTTCTTT

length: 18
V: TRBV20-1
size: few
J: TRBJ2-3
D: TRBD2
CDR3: CSARAEKTGLASTDTQYF
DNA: TGCAGTGCTAGAGCAGAAAAAACCGGACTAGCGAGCACAGATACGCAGTATTTT

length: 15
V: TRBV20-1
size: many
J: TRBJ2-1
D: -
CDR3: CSARDNLRQYNEQFF
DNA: TGCAGTGCTAGAGACAACCTCCGCCAATACAATGAGCAGTTCTTC

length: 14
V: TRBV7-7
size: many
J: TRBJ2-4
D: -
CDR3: CASSFRDFLNIQYF
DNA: TGTGCCAGCAGCTTCCGGGACTTTCTAAACATTCAGTACTTC

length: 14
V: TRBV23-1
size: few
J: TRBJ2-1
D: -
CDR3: CASSPRVLPNEQFF
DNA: TGCGCCAGCAGTCCTCGCGTTCTTCCGAATGAGCAGTTCTTC

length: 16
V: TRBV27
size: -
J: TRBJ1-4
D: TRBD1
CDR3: CASSVGQGFRNKKLFF
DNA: TGTGCCAGCAGTGTGGGACAGGGTTTTAGGAATAAAAAACTGTTTTTT

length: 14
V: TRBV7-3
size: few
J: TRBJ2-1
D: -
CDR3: CASSSDSGPGEQFF
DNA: TGTGCCAGCAGCTCGGATAGCGGTCCTGGTGAGCAGTTCTTC

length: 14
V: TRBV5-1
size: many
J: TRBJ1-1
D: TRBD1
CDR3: CASSSRQGGTEAFF
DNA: TGCGCCAGCAGTTCTCGACAGGGCGGCACTGAAGCTTTCTTT

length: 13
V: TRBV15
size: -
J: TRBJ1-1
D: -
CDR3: CATSRDRELQAFF
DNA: TGTGCCACCAGCAGAGATAGGGAGTTACAAGCTTTCTTT

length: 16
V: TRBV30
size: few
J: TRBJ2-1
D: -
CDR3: CAWSEGFSSSYNEQFF
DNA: TGTGCCTGGAGTGAGGGGTTTTCGAGCTCCTACAATGAGCAGTTCTTC

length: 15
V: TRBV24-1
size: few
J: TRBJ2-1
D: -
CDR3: CATAPQGSSYNEQFF
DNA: TGTGCCACGGCCCCCCAGGGTAGCTCCTACAATGAGCAGTTCTTC

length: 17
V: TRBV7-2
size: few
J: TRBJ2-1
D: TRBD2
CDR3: CASSSWGERELYNEQFF
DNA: TGTGCCAGCAGCTCGTGGGGGGAGCGGGAACTCTACAATGAGCAGTTCTTC

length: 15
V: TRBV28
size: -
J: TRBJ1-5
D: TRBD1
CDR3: CASSLPGGSNQPQHF
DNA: TGTGCCAGCAGTTTGCCAGGGGGGAGCAATCAGCCCCAGCATTTT

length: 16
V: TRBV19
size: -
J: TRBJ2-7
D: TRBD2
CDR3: CASSIGPSGVTYEQYF
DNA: TGTGCCAGTAGTATAGGCCCTAGCGGAGTTACCTACGAGCAGTACTTC

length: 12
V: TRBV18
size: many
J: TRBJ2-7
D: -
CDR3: CASSRQSYEQYF
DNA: TGTGCCAGCTCACGCCAATCCTACGAGCAGTACTTC

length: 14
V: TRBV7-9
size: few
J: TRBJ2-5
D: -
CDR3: CASSPRQNTETQYF
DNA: TGTGCCAGCAGCCCCCGACAGAACACGGAGACCCAGTACTTC

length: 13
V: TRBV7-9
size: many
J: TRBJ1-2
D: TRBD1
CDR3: CASSLDRGDGYTF
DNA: TGTGCCAGCAGCCTGGACAGGGGAGATGGCTACACCTTC

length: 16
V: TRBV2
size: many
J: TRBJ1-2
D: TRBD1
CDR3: CASRDLGQGMWYGYTF
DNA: TGTGCCAGCAGAGACCTAGGACAGGGGATGTGGTATGGCTACACCTTC

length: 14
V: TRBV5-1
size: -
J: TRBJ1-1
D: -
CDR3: CASSLMSQHTEAFF
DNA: TGCGCCAGCAGCCTTATGAGCCAGCACACTGAAGCTTTCTTT

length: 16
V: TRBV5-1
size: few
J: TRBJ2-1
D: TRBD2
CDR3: CASSLNLAGSYNEQFF
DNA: TGCGCCAGCAGCTTGAATCTAGCGGGATCCTACAATGAGCAGTTCTTC

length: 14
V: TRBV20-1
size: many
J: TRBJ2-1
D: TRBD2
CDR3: CSAPGLAGGSEQFF
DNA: TGCAGTGCTCCGGGACTAGCGGGAGGAAGCGAGCAGTTCTTC

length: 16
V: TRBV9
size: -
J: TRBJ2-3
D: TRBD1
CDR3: CASSVDRGRLTDTQYF
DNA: TGTGCCAGCAGCGTAGACAGGGGGCGCCTCACAGATACGCAGTATTTT

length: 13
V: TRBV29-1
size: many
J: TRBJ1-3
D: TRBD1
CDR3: CSVGTGHGNTIYF
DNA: TGCAGCGTCGGGACAGGGCACGGAAACACCATATATTTT

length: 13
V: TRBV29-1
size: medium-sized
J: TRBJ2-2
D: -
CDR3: CSVEGAPGGELFF
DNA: TGCAGCGTTGAGGGGGCTCCGGGCGGGGAGCTGTTTTTT

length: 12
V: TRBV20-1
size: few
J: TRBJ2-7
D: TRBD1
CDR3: CSAPDRAGEQYF
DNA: TGCAGTGCTCCCGACAGGGCGGGCGAGCAGTACTTC

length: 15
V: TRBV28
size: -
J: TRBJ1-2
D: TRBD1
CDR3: CASSFAGQGFYGYTF
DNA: TGTGCCAGCAGTTTCGCGGGACAGGGATTTTATGGCTACACCTTC

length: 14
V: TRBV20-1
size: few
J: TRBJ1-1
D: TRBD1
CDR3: CSAARGGMNTEAFF
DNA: TGCAGTGCCGCCAGGGGGGGCATGAACACTGAAGCTTTCTTT

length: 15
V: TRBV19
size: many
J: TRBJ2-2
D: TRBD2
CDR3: CASSPMTSVAGELFF
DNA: TGTGCCAGTAGCCCCATGACTAGCGTCGCCGGGGAGCTGTTTTTT

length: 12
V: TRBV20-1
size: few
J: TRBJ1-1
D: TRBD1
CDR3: CSAPGQAFEAFF
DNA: TGCAGTGCCCCGGGACAGGCATTTGAAGCTTTCTTT

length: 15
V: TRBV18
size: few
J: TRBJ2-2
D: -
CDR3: CASSPNIQYAGELFF
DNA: TGTGCCAGCTCACCTAATATACAGTACGCCGGGGAGCTGTTTTTT

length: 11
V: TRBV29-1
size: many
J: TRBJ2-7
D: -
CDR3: CSVRSDDEQYF
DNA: TGCAGCGTCCGTTCGGATGACGAGCAGTACTTC

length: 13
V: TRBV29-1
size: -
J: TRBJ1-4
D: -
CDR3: CSAAWEPNEKLFF
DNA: TGCAGCGCCGCTTGGGAGCCTAATGAAAAACTGTTTTTT